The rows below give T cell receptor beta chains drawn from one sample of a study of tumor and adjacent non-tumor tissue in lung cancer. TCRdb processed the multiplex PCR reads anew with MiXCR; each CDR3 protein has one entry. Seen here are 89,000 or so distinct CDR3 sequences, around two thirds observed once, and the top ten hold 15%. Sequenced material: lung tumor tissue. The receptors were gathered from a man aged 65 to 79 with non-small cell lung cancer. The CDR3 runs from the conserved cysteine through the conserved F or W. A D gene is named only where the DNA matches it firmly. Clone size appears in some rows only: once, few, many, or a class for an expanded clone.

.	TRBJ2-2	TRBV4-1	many	CASSRGGLANTGELFF	TGCGCCAGCAGCCGGGGGGGGCTAGCAAACACCGGGGAGCTGTTTTTT
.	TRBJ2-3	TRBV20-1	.	CSTTPLVEDTQYF	TGCAGTACTACGCCTCTAGTGGAAGATACGCAGTATTTT
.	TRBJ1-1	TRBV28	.	CASSVPRWESTEAFF	TGTGCCAGCAGCGTCCCCAGATGGGAGAGCACTGAAGCTTTCTTT
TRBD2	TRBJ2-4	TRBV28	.	CAISSLADLPKNIQYF	TGTGCCATCAGTTCCCTAGCGGACCTCCCCAAAAACATTCAGTACTTC
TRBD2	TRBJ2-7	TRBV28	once	CVSRPSGGASYEQYF	TGTGTCAGCAGGCCCAGCGGGGGAGCTTCCTACGAGCAGTACTTC
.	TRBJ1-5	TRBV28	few	CASSSSYTSRPQHF	TGTGCCAGCAGTTCCTCCTATACTTCGAGGCCCCAGCATTTT
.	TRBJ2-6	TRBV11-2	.	CVSSLFHSGANVLTF	TGTGTCAGCAGCCTTTTTCACTCTGGGGCCAACGTCCTGACTTTC
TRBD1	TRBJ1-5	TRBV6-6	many	CASRQGTNQPQHF	TGTGCCAGCAGACAGGGGACCAATCAGCCCCAGCATTTT
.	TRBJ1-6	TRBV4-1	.	CASSQGGRGSSLHF	TGCGCCAGCAGCCAAGGGGGTAGGGGTTCATCCCTCCACTTT
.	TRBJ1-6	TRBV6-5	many	CASSLRVNSPLHF	TGTGCCAGCAGTCTCAGGGTTAATTCACCCCTCCACTTT
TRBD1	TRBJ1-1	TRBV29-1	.	CSVSGQLNTEASF	TGCAGCGTATCGGGACAGCTGAACACTGAAGCTTCCTTT
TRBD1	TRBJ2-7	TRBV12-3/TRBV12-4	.	CASSFSGTGARVQYF	TGTGCCAGCAGTTTTTCCGGGACAGGGGCCAGAGTGCAGTACTTC
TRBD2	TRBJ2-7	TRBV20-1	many	CSASSGLAIEQYF	TGCAGTGCTAGCTCGGGACTAGCGATTGAGCAGTACTTC
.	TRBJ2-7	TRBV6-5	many	CASSYGAGPTYEQYF	TGTGCCAGCAGTTACGGCGCGGGCCCAACCTACGAGCAGTACTTC
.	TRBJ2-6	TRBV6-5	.	CISSYLAGSGANVLTF	TGTATCAGCAGTTACCTGGCGGGCTCTGGGGCCAACGTACTGACTTTC